A selection of T cell receptor beta chains follows, all from one sample in a study of spatial heterogeneity in lung cancer. TCRdb re-analysed the 5' RACE reads in MiXCR, keeping a single row per CDR3 protein. The sample lists some 38,000 distinct CDR3 sequences, around 7.5% occurring once. Here the sequenced sample was PBMCs, taken at surgery. These receptor sequences come from a male donor with early-stage non-small cell lung cancer. Each CDR3 is given with its conserved first and last residue.

v_gene: TRBV29-1
j_gene: TRBJ1-2
len: 13
CDR3aa: CSVDDGTNYGYTF

v_gene: TRBV4-3
j_gene: TRBJ2-2
len: 16
CDR3aa: CASSQDGTGGNGELFF

v_gene: TRBV27
j_gene: TRBJ2-4
len: 15
CDR3aa: CASSPTGTGTRIQYF

v_gene: TRBV20-1
j_gene: TRBJ1-2
len: 18
CDR3aa: CSAPTTDRGRRDYYGYTF

v_gene: TRBV25-1
j_gene: TRBJ2-3
len: 16
CDR3aa: CASSFGGSDLADTQYF

v_gene: TRBV7-2
j_gene: TRBJ2-2
len: 15
CDR3aa: CASSRGSGNTGELFF

v_gene: TRBV7-2
j_gene: TRBJ2-7
len: 13
CDR3aa: CASSARGGYEQYF

v_gene: TRBV12-3/TRBV12-4
j_gene: TRBJ1-4
len: 14
CDR3aa: CASSRQGGNEKLFF

v_gene: TRBV5-1
j_gene: TRBJ1-2
len: 15
CDR3aa: CASSETGRIFDGYTF

v_gene: TRBV5-1
j_gene: TRBJ2-2
len: 17
CDR3aa: CASSEGQGIPYTGELFF

v_gene: TRBV9
j_gene: TRBJ1-3
len: 15
CDR3aa: CASSLTPASGNTIYF

v_gene: TRBV6-2/TRBV6-3
j_gene: TRBJ1-1
len: 16
CDR3aa: CASSYPPGQGRTEAFF

v_gene: TRBV2
j_gene: TRBJ2-3
len: 15
CDR3aa: CASSGQRGPTDTQYF

v_gene: TRBV7-9
j_gene: TRBJ1-1
len: 14
CDR3aa: CASSPRVSSSEAFF

v_gene: TRBV4-1
j_gene: TRBJ1-2
len: 17
CDR3aa: CASSRGRDTSSIYGYTF

v_gene: TRBV29-1
j_gene: TRBJ2-1
len: 15
CDR3aa: CSVAGLAGVRNEQFF

v_gene: TRBV29-1
j_gene: TRBJ2-1
len: 13
CDR3aa: CSGLIADYNEQFF

v_gene: TRBV13
j_gene: TRBJ1-6
len: 17
CDR3aa: CASSDRGELSYNSPLHF

v_gene: TRBV7-2
j_gene: TRBJ2-4
len: 16
CDR3aa: CASSPRSGTDKNIQYF